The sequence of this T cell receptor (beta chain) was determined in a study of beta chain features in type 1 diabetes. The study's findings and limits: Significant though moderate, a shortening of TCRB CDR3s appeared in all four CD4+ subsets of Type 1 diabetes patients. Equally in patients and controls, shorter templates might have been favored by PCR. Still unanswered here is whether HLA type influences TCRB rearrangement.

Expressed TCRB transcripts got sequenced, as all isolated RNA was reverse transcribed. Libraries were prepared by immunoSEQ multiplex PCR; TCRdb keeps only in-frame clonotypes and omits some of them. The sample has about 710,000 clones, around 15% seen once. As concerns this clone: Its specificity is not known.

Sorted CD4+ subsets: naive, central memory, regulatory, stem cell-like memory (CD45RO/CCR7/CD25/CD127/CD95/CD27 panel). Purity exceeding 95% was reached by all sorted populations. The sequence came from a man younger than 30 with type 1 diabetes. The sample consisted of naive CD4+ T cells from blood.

The DNA of the CDR3 is TGTGCCAGCAGGAGTGTGGGGTACACTGAAGCTTTCTTT. It is translated as CASRSVGYTEAFF. The chain combines TRBV9 with TRBJ1-1; unclear D gene. The germline V and J ends were trimmed by 5 bases and 3 bases, with 11 bases remaining between them. The CDR3 has 13 amino acids. Germline CDR1 SGDLS, CDR2 YYNGEE.